This TCR beta chain was found in a study of spatial heterogeneity in lung cancer. The overall study: TCR transcript abundance in tumor regions was strongly correlated with the T cell module score obtained from matched bulk RNA-seq. Study results and caveats: Quantities of ubiquitous and regional expanded TCRs paralleled ubiquitous and regional nonsynonymous mutations, respectively. Counts of expanded intratumoral alpha and beta TCRs tracked tumor mutation counts.

TCRdb re-analysed the 5' RACE reads in MiXCR, keeping a single row per CDR3 protein. Among several thousand distinct CDR3 sequences listed, roughly 3.5% were seen once. This clonotype was recorded many times. Its matching antigen is unknown. Sample time point: sample taken at primary tumor resection. There were 72 donors, all of them untreated patients with early-stage non-small cell lung cancer. From tumor, nontumor lung or frozen PBMC, whole RNA was taken unsorted for sequencing. The germline V gene has CDR1 MNHEY and CDR2 SVGAGI. The CDR3 is 14 residues long. V lost 9 bases and J 2 bases, leaving 17 bases between the germline ends.

The sequence derives from a male donor with early-stage non-small cell lung cancer. The sample here was lung tumor tissue, taken at surgery. This sequence joins TRBV6-5 and TRBJ2-7; possibly TRBD1 for D (6 bases). CDR3 loop: CASRFLTGPYEQYF. CDR3 nucleotide sequence: TGTGCCAGTCGATTTTTGACAGGACCCTACGAGCAGTACTTC.